The 4 T cell receptor beta chains below come from one sample, sequenced in a study of beta chain features in type 1 diabetes. Expressed TCRB transcripts were sequenced after all isolated RNA was converted to cDNA. Produced via immunoSEQ multiplex PCR; TCRdb's table is partial and in-frame only. The table shows 300,000 to 450,000 clones, with roughly a fifth occurring only once. The sequencing sample was made of naive CD4+ T cells from blood. Receptor source: a woman between 18 and 30 years old in good health.

V is TRBV30 and J is TRBJ2-2, with a weak D call TRBD1 (5 bases). Germline values: CDR1 GTSNPN, CDR2 SVGIG (reference sequence). V lost 1 base and J 8 bases, leaving 11 bases between the germline ends. The CDR3 consists of 13 residues. CDR3 loop: CAWSDARGGELFF. The DNA of the CDR3 is TGTGCCTGGAGTGATGCTAGGGGTGGGGAGCTGTTTTTT.

The chain has TRBV6-5 and TRBJ1-2; D perhaps matches TRBD1 (6 bases). V lost 0 bases and J lost 7, with 12 bases in between. The CDR3 length is 14 residues. Germline-derived CDR1 and CDR2 are MNHEY and SVGAGI. The CDR3 here is CASSYSQGQGGYTF. The CDR3 nucleotides are TGTGCCAGCAGTTACTCCCAGGGGCAAGGTGGCTACACCTTC.

The V gene is TRBV19, the J gene TRBJ2-1; 11 bases map to TRBD2. The V and J ends lost 4 bases and 2 bases, in that order; junction bases with no gene match: 1. The CDR3 is 15 residues long. Germline CDR1 is LNHDA and CDR2 is SQIVND (reference sequence). In DNA form, the CDR3 reads TGTGCCAGTAGTAATAGCGGGAGGGCCTACAATGAGCAGTTCTTC. Its translation: CASSNSGRAYNEQFF.

This clone was observed a few times. The chain uses TRBV7-3 and TRBJ2-1; 9 nucleotides agree with TRBD2. Germline V gene data show CDR1 as SGHTA and CDR2 as FQGTGA. This CDR3 region has 14 residues. The V gene end was trimmed by 5 bases and the J gene end by 6 bases; junction bases not matched to a gene: 5. CDR3 sequence (DNA): TGTGCCAGCAGCCCCGGGACTAGCCGCAATGAGCAGTTCTTC. This sequence encodes CASSPGTSRNEQFF.